This TCR beta chain derives from a study of blood T cell dynamics during melanoma immunotherapy. Overall study: First-line therapy was either pembrolizumab or nivolumab with ipilimumab for metastatic melanoma. Findings and limits, study-wide: Clones driving repertoire changes may be melanoma-specific or general immune activation. At W3, later disease-control patients showed bifurcated PBMC repertoire changes, unlike progressors.

Data came from immunoSEQ multiplex PCR; TCRdb stores just in-frame clones and leaves some out. The data contain 14,000 or so clones, 85% to 90% of them singletons. Comment on this clone: The antigen is not known.

From germline, CDR1 is WSHSY and CDR2 SAAADI. V shed 6 bases and J 8 bases; nucleotides not matched to a gene: 11. This CDR3 has 14 residues. Time point described: pre-treatment baseline. Patients with prior systemic cancer treatment, concomitant immunosuppressants, or other active malignancies were excluded. The sample in question was blood, obtained from a patient treated with checkpoint blockade. The gene calls are TRBV10-2 and TRBJ2-3; TRBD2 agrees at 7 bases. The sequence was collected from a human donor with melanoma. The CDR3 DNA sequence: TGCGCCAGCAGGGGGGGGAAACCGGGCCTTACGCAGTATTTT. Its protein is CASRGGKPGLTQYF.